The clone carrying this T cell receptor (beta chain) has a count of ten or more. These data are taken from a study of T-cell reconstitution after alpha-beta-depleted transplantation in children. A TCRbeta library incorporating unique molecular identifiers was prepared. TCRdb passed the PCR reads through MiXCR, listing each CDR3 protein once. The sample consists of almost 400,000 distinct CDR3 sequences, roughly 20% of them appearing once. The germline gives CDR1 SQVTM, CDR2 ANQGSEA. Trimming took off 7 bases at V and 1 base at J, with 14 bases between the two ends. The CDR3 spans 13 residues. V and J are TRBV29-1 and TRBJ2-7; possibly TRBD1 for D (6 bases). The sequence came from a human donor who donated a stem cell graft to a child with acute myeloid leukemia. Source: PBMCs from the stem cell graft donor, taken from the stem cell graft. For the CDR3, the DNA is TGCAGCGCCAGGGGCTGGGAGTCCTACGAGCAGTACTTC. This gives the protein CSARGWESYEQYF.